The text below deals with one TCR beta chain. Its matching antigen is unknown. PCR involved 60 Vbeta and 13 Jbeta primers. The repertoire was sequenced with immunoSEQ multiplex PCR; TCRdb's copy has only in-frame clones and lacks some. Altogether roughly 130,000 clones are present, 60% to 80% being singletons, with the ten largest covering more than 2.5%. The record originates from a study of cytomegalovirus exposure and HLA in healthy donors. Findings and limits, study-wide: Presence/absence analyses treated sequencing depth as roughly uniform across donors.

The V end lost 4 bases, the J end lost 6 bases, and 20 bases lay between the germline ends. The CDR3 totals 16 residues. The germline V gene encodes CDR1 SGHNT and CDR2 YENEEA. This clonotype originated in a woman aged 60-75 years in good health and CMV-seropositive. The sequenced sample consisted of PBMCs. The rearrangement joins TRBV11-3 to TRBJ2-3, with D possibly being TRBD2 (7 bases). This CDR3 reads CASSSDGGAYGDTQYF. The CDR3 DNA is TGTGCCAGCAGCTCCGATGGGGGGGCCTACGGGGATACGCAGTATTTT.